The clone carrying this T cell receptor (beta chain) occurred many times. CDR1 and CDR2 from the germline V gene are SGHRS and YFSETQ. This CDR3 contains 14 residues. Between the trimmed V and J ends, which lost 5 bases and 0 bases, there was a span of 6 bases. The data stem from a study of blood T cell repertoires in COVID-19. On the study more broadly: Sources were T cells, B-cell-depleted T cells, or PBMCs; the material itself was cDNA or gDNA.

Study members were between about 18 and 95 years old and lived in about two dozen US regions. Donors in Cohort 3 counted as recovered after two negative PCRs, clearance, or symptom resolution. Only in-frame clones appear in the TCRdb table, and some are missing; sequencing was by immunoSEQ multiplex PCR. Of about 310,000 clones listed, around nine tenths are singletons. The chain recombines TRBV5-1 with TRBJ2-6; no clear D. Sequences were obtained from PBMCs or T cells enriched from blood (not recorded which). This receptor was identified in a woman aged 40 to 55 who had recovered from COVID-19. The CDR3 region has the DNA TGCGCCAGCAGACGGGTCTCTGGGGCCAACGTCCTGACTTTC. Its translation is CASRRVSGANVLTF. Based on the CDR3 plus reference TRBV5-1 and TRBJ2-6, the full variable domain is KAGVTQTPRYLIKTRGQQVTLSCSPISGHRSVSWYQQTPGQGLQFLFEYFSETQRNKGNFPGRFSGRQFSNSRSEMNVSTLELGDSALYLCASRRVSGANVLTFGAGSRLTVL.